Below, 29 T cell receptor beta chains from the same sample are listed, as sequenced in a study of T-cell reconstitution after alpha-beta-depleted transplantation in children. Molecular barcoding with unique molecular identifiers was used for the TCRbeta library. One entry per CDR3 protein, called by TCRdb with MiXCR from the PCR reads. The sample includes around 500,000 distinct CDR3 sequences, approximately 12% of them seen just once. The sequencing here drew on PBMCs from the stem cell graft donor, taken from the stem cell graft. The receptors here all came from a human donor who donated a stem cell graft to a child with combined immunodeficiency.

This clonotype was recorded a few times. V gene TRBV18 combines with J gene TRBJ1-6, with TRBD1 identical over 8 bases. CDR1 is KGHSH, CDR2 LQKENI, per germline. V trimming: 4 bases; J trimming: 0 bases; junction bases outside the gene matches: 8. The CDR3 spans 18 residues. For the CDR3, the DNA is TGTGCCAGCTCACGCGGGACAGGCTCTAGCTCCTATAATTCACCCCTCCACTTT. It translates to CASSRGTGSSSYNSPLHF.

The chain joins TRBV6-1 to TRBJ1-2, with a weak D call TRBD1 (6 bases). Trimming left V 6 bases short and J 4 bases short, with 12 bases between. CDR3 length equals 13 residues. CDR1 MNHNS and CDR2 SASEGT come from the germline V gene. CDR3 coding DNA: TGTGCCAGCAGCCCGGGGGCTATCTATGGCTACACCTTC. Translating gives CASSPGAIYGYTF.

The CDR3 nucleotides are TGCAGCGTTGAAGCCCCCGAGCCTAGCGGGAGACCCTACGAGCAGTACTTC. Protein sequence: CSVEAPEPSGRPYEQYF. V usage is TRBV29-1 and J usage is TRBJ2-7, with TRBD2 identical over 10 bases. This CDR3 is 17 amino acids long. The germline V gene has CDR1 SQVTM and CDR2 ANQGSEA. The ends lost 1 base at V and 2 bases at J; junction bases unmatched: 11.

This sequence joins TRBV12-3 or TRBV12-4 and TRBJ1-6; no reliable D call. Trimming stripped 2 bases from V and 8 bases from J, with 10 bases between. The CDR3 extends over 14 amino acids. The CDR3 region is CASSLLVGDSPLHF. CDR3 nucleotides: TGTGCCAGCAGTTTACTAGTTGGTGATTCACCCCTCCACTTT.

This clonotype has a handful of counts. The chain recombines TRBV18 with TRBJ1-1, with D uncertain. Germline V gene data show CDR1 as KGHSH and CDR2 as LQKENI. The germline V and J ends were trimmed by 2 bases and 3 bases, with 7 bases remaining between them. The CDR3 consists of 13 residues. The CDR3 sequence is CASSPNYDTEAFF. CDR3 DNA: TGTGCCAGCTCACCAAATTACGACACTGAAGCTTTCTTT.

This clonotype was counted many times. This chain connects TRBV5-1 to TRBJ2-1, with TRBD2 matching over 8 bases. The V gene end was trimmed by 0 bases and the J gene end by 0 bases; junction bases not matched to a gene: 5. CDR1 is SGHRS and CDR2 is YFSETQ in the germline V gene. The CDR3 is 17 amino acids. CDR3 residues: CASSLGSGGRSYNEQFF. The CDR3 coding sequence is TGCGCCAGCAGCTTGGGGAGCGGGGGCCGCTCCTACAATGAGCAGTTCTTC.

This chain uses TRBV7-9 with TRBJ2-4; TRBD1 is a possible D gene (6 bases). Germline loops: CDR1 SEHNR, CDR2 FQNEAQ (reference sequence). The CDR3 loop spans 17 amino acids. V lost 1 base and J lost 3, with 16 bases in between. DNA for the CDR3: TGTGCCAGCAGCTTAGACTGGAGAAGGGGGAACAAAAACATTCAGTACTTC. This sequence encodes CASSLDWRRGNKNIQYF. Filled out from reference TRBV7-9 and TRBJ2-4, the complete variable domain reads DTGVSQNPRHKITKRGQNVTFRCDPISEHNRLYWYRQTLGQGPEFLTYFQNEAQLEKSRLLSDRFSAERPKGSFSTLEIQRTEQGDSAMYLCASSLDWRRGNKNIQYFGAGTRLSVL.

This clonotype has ten or more counts. The chain has TRBV3-1 and TRBJ1-5, with D perhaps TRBD1 (5 bases). This CDR3 is 14 amino acids long. Trimming pared 1 base from V and 3 bases from J, leaving 7 bases between. Germline V CDR1 and CDR2: LGHDT, YNNKEL (reference sequence). The CDR3 loop is CASSQGGYNQPQHF. CDR3 in DNA: TGTGCCAGCAGCCAAGGGGGCTACAATCAGCCCCAGCATTTT. The full variable domain, rest sourced from reference TRBV3-1 and TRBJ1-5, is DTAVSQTPKYLVTQMGNDKSIKCEQNLGHDTMYWYKQDSKKFLKIMFSYNNKELIINETVPNRFSPKSPDKAHLNLHINSLELGDSAVYFCASSQGGYNQPQHFGDGTRLSIL.

This clonotype was observed at least ten times. The V call is TRBV6-5, the J call TRBJ2-3, with D unclear. The germline V and J ends were trimmed by 5 bases and 5 bases, with 8 bases remaining between them. The CDR3 is 12 amino acids. Germline lookup yields CDR1 MNHEY and CDR2 SVGAGI. The CDR3 protein is CASSPDLDTQYF. The CDR3 DNA is TGTGCCAGCAGTCCAGACTTAGATACGCAGTATTTT.

This chain links TRBV2 with TRBJ1-2; D might be TRBD1 (6 bases). The germline CDR1 and CDR2 sequences are SNHLY and FYNNEI. The CDR3 runs to 14 residues. The CDR3 nucleotides read TGTACCTTCTGCATCCCCACAGGGAGGTCAGGCTACACCTTC. This codes for CTFCIPTGRSGYTF.

Many counts were recorded for this clonotype. J is TRBJ2-7 and V is TRBV4-3; the D gene is possibly TRBD1 (6 bases). CDR3 length: 16 residues. The germline V gene encodes CDR1 LGHNA and CDR2 YSLEER. V was cut by 0 bases and J by 2 bases, with 14 bases left in between. CDR3 DNA: TGCGCCAGCAGCCAAGAAGGGGGTAACACTCCCTACGAGCAGTACTTC. Translated: CASSQEGGNTPYEQYF.

At least ten counts were recorded for this clonotype. This rearrangement joins TRBV7-8 to TRBJ2-2, with D uncertain. The V gene's germline CDR1 is SGHVS and CDR2 FQNEAQ. V lost 0 bases and J 0 bases, leaving 20 bases between the germline ends. This CDR3 comprises 20 residues. In nucleotides, the CDR3 is TGTGCCAGCAGCTTAGCAGACATCCAACTCATCCCAGCGAACACCGGGGAGCTGTTTTTT. This gives the protein CASSLADIQLIPANTGELFF.

This clonotype turned up a few times. The rearrangement links TRBV29-1 to TRBJ1-1; 7 bases map to TRBD1. Germline CDR1 SQVTM, CDR2 ANQGSEA. After removal of 6 bases from V and 1 base from J, the junction contained 8 bases not matched to a gene. The CDR3 is 14 amino acids. Here the CDR3 reads CSVLGGAGNTEAFF. CDR3 coding DNA: TGCAGCGTCCTAGGGGGCGCGGGGAACACTGAAGCTTTCTTT.

V gene TRBV18 combines with J gene TRBJ2-1; D is undetermined. This CDR3 is built from 14 residues. CDR1 and CDR2 (germline): KGHSH, LQKENI. V was shortened by 2 bases and J by 4 bases, with 9 bases between the two germline ends. CDR3 protein: CASSPFDSYNEQFF. The CDR3, as DNA: TGTGCCAGCTCACCATTTGATTCGTACAATGAGCAGTTCTTC.

This clonotype has at least ten counts. V is TRBV27 and J is TRBJ2-4, with 12 bases identical to TRBD2. Germline lookup yields CDR1 MNHEY and CDR2 SMNVEV (reference sequence). CDR3 length: 16 residues. The J segment lost 5 bases and the V segment lost 4 bases, leaving 6 bases of the junction unmatched. As DNA, the CDR3 is TGTGCCAGCAGTTCACTAGCGGGGGGCCCTCAAAACATTCAGTACTTC. Its translation: CASSSLAGGPQNIQYF.

V and J are TRBV28 and TRBJ2-3; D is possibly TRBD1 (8 bases). The length of the CDR3 is 18 residues. CDR1 and CDR2 from the germline V gene are MDHEN and SYDVKM. Trimming left V 1 base short and J 5 bases short, with 22 bases between. CDR3 bases: TGTGCCAGCAGTTTATATAGGGGGGGACACAGGGGGGGAGATACGCAGTATTTT. It encodes CASSLYRGGHRGGDTQYF.

The rearrangement joins TRBV6-2 or TRBV6-3 to TRBJ2-5, with 8 bases lining up with TRBD2. The CDR3 has 15 residues. The ends lost 6 bases at V and 2 bases at J; junction bases unmatched: 8. Germline V lookup: CDR1 MNHEY, CDR2 SVGEGT. The CDR3 is CASRDPGGPQETQYF. CDR3 bases: TGTGCCAGCAGGGATCCGGGAGGGCCACAAGAGACCCAGTACTTC.

This clonotype was detected ten times or more. The V call is TRBV5-1, the J call TRBJ2-1; TRBD2 aligns across 12 bases. The CDR3 totals 16 residues. CDR1 is SGHRS and CDR2 is YFSETQ in the germline V gene. V lost 4 bases and J lost 9; bases outside the gene matches: 11. CDR3 bases: TGCGCCAGCAGCGCCCGACTAGCGGGAGAATCGGCTGAGCAGTTCTTC. Its protein is CASSARLAGESAEQFF.

The chain joins TRBV28 to TRBJ1-5, with a weak D call TRBD1 (5 bases). CDR3 size: 15 residues. From germline, CDR1 is MDHEN and CDR2 SYDVKM. Trimming removed 2 bases from V and 3 bases from J, with 11 bases in between. The CDR3 loop reads CASSLRRGVNQPQHF. The CDR3 DNA is TGTGCCAGCAGTTTAAGGAGGGGCGTCAATCAGCCCCAGCATTTT.

This clonotype was counted between two and nine times. The chain couples TRBV12-3 or TRBV12-4 to TRBJ2-1; 9 bases are shared with TRBD1. J gave up 8 bases and V 5 bases, and 7 bases lay outside the gene matches. The CDR3 is made up of 14 amino acids. CDR3 protein: CASSPGQGNDEQFF. DNA for the CDR3: TGTGCCAGCAGTCCTGGACAGGGGAACGATGAGCAGTTCTTC.

This clonotype was detected a few times. V usage is TRBV4-3 and J usage is TRBJ2-1; maybe TRBD2 (6 bases). The CDR3 contains 14 residues. Germline V gives CDR1 LGHNA, CDR2 YSLEER. V was cut by 0 bases and J by 9 bases, with 12 bases left in between. The CDR3 DNA sequence: TGCGCCAGCAGCCAAGAACCGGGACTCGGTGAGCAGTTCTTC. Amino acids: CASSQEPGLGEQFF.

This clonotype turned up a few times. The chain links TRBV9 to TRBJ2-7, with unresolved D. V was pared by 3 bases and J by 5 bases, with 12 bases between. Germline V gene sequence: CDR1 SGDLS, CDR2 YYNGEE. The CDR3 length is 13 residues. CDR3 sequence reads: CASSGAPGNEQYF. Here the CDR3 DNA reads TGTGCCAGCAGCGGGGCCCCCGGCAACGAGCAGTACTTC. The whole variable domain, filled in from reference TRBV9 and TRBJ2-7, reads DSGVTQTPKHLITATGQRVTLRCSPRSGDLSVYWYQQSLDQGLQFLIQYYNGEERAKGNILERFSAQQFPDLHSELNLSSLELGDSALYFCASSGAPGNEQYFGPGTRLTVT.

This clonotype was recorded at least ten times. The V call is TRBV4-2, the J call TRBJ2-6, with 7 bases aligning to TRBD1. Germline V lookup: CDR1 LGHNA, CDR2 YNFKEQ. Trimming took 2 bases from V and 0 from J; bases not matched to a gene: 13. The CDR3 covers 20 residues. Here the CDR3 DNA reads TGTGCCAGCAGCCAACATCCCTTGCGACAGGGCTCCTCTGGGGCCAACGTCCTGACTTTC. Translation gives CASSQHPLRQGSSGANVLTF.

The chain couples TRBV12-3 or TRBV12-4 to TRBJ1-5; TRBD1 is a possible D gene (5 bases). This CDR3 region has 14 residues. The V end was cut by 3 bases, the J end by 6 bases, with 12 bases between. In nucleotides, the CDR3 is TGTGCCAGCAGTTTCGGCAGGGAAGGTCAGCCCCAGCATTTT. This codes for CASSFGREGQPQHF.

Points on this clonotype: The DNA is left out, because the CDR3 cannot be placed on it with certainty; the CDR3 is given as TCRdb lists it. The gene calls are TRBV5-5 and TRBJ2-1. The CDR3 has 17 residues if both end residues are counted. Germline CDR1 SGHKS, CDR2 YYEKEE (reference sequence). CDR3 protein: CASSFGSGLSSYNEQFF.

This clonotype has only a few counts. The chain has TRBV20-1 and TRBJ1-2, with D unresolved. The germline V gene encodes CDR1 DFQATT and CDR2 SNEGSKA (reference sequence). This CDR3 has 13 amino acids. Between the trimmed V and J ends, which lost 6 bases and 3 bases, there was a span of 14 bases. Here the CDR3 DNA reads TGCAGTGCACCAACACACCGTGACTATGGCTACACCTTC. Protein: CSAPTHRDYGYTF.

This clonotype was observed a handful of times. The gene calls are TRBV24-1 and TRBJ1-1; weak D call: TRBD1 (5 bases). Germline lookup yields CDR1 KGHDR and CDR2 SFDVKD. Trimming shortened V by 4 bases and J by 3 bases, and 11 bases separated the two germline ends. The CDR3 loop spans 14 amino acids. CDR3 sequence (DNA): TGTGCCACCAGTGACTCGGGACCGCACACTGAAGCTTTCTTT. This gives the protein CATSDSGPHTEAFF.

V gene TRBV18 combines with J gene TRBJ1-1, with D perhaps matching TRBD1 (5 bases). Germline-derived CDR1 and CDR2 are KGHSH and LQKENI. The CDR3 is 14 amino acids. Trimming stripped 3 bases from V and 4 bases from J, with 12 bases between. CDR3: CASSPRGRTTEAFF. In nucleotides, the CDR3 is TGTGCCAGCTCACCCCGGGGCAGGACCACTGAAGCTTTCTTT.

This clonotype was counted at least ten times. The V call is TRBV20-1, the J call TRBJ1-5, with a weak D call TRBD1 (5 bases). The CDR3 is 13 residues long. CDR1 is DFQATT, CDR2 SNEGSKA, per germline (reference sequence). With 4 bases removed from V and 4 bases from J, the gap between germline ends came to 11 bases. CDR3 protein: CSANRSPNQPQHF. CDR3 DNA sequence: TGCAGTGCTAACAGGTCTCCTAATCAGCCCCAGCATTTT.